Presented here are 29 T cell receptor beta chains from one specimen sequenced in a study of CD8+ T cells in alopecia areata. cDNA reverse transcribed from extracted RNA served as the sequencing template. TCRdb's copy holds only in-frame clones and misses some; the assay was immunoSEQ multiplex PCR. This table has 150,000 to 200,000 clones, around 50% appearing once. The sample here was CD4+ T cells sorted from blood, taken at week 0. These TCRs come from a human donor with alopecia areata.

The CDR3 protein is CASSQDIGRANTGELFF. In nucleotides, the CDR3 is TGTGCCAGCAGCCAAGATATCGGGCGGGCTAACACCGGGGAGCTGTTTTTT. The chain is built from TRBV4-2 and TRBJ2-2, with a possible D match to TRBD2 (5 bases). Per germline, CDR1 LGHNA and CDR2 YNFKEQ. This CDR3 has 17 amino acids. V lost 0 bases and J lost 2, with 13 bases in between.

The chain couples TRBV6-1 to TRBJ1-1; D is ambiguous. With 5 bases removed from V and 7 bases from J, the gap between germline ends came to 14 bases. CDR1 MNHNS and CDR2 SASEGT come from the germline V gene. This CDR3 has 13 amino acids. The CDR3 here is CASSQEGRLEAFF. The CDR3 DNA is TGTGCCAGCAGTCAGGAGGGCAGACTTGAAGCTTTCTTT.

The rearrangement uses TRBV4-1 and TRBJ2-7, with 9 bases matching TRBD2. The CDR3 contains 16 residues. The V gene end was trimmed by 0 bases and the J gene end by 4 bases; junction bases not matched to a gene: 7. Per germline, CDR1 MGHRA and CDR2 YSYEKL. The CDR3 here is CASSQEAASGVYEQYF. The CDR3 coding sequence is TGCGCCAGCAGCCAAGAAGCGGCTAGCGGGGTTTACGAGCAGTACTTC.

The chain links TRBV29-1 to TRBJ2-1; 8 positions agree with TRBD2. Germline values: CDR1 SQVTM, CDR2 ANQGSEA. The CDR3 loop spans 16 amino acids. Trimming took 0 bases from V and 2 from J; bases not matched to a gene: 6. The CDR3 loop is CSVEEDGGGPYNEQFF. In nucleotides, the CDR3 is TGCAGCGTTGAAGAAGATGGCGGGGGGCCCTACAATGAGCAGTTCTTC.

The table lists this clone with a few counts. In the same sample, other DNA sequences code for this CDR3. The rearrangement uses TRBV18 and TRBJ2-5; D unresolved. CDR1 is KGHSH, CDR2 LQKENI, per germline. Trimming shortened V by 0 bases and J by 2 bases, and 7 bases separated the two germline ends. This CDR3 has 14 amino acids. The CDR3 bases are TGTGCCAGCTCACCACCGGCGGCTCAAGAGACCCAGTACTTC. It translates to CASSPPAAQETQYF.

The rearrangement joins TRBV11-3 to TRBJ2-2, with TRBD2 matching over 11 bases. Germline CDR1 SGHNT, CDR2 YENEEA. V dropped 4 bases and J dropped 2; count of bases not matched to a gene: 6. CDR3 size: 17 residues. The CDR3 nucleotides read TGTGCCAGCAGCTATGGACTAGCGGGCCTAAACACCGGGGAGCTGTTTTTT. As protein: CASSYGLAGLNTGELFF. The entire variable domain, with the rest obtained from reference TRBV11-3 and TRBJ2-2, is as follows: EAGVVQSPRYKIIEKKQPVAFWCNPISGHNTLYWYLQNLGQGPELLIRYENEEAVDDSQLPKDRFSAERLKGVDSTLKIQPAELGDSAVYLCASSYGLAGLNTGELFFGEGSRLTVL.

This clone has only a few counts. The chain uses TRBV18 and TRBJ1-1; 8 bases match TRBD1. The CDR3 totals 15 residues. CDR1 is KGHSH, CDR2 LQKENI, per germline. The V gene end was trimmed by 3 bases and the J gene end by 5 bases; junction bases not matched to a gene: 8. CDR3 nucleotide sequence: TGTGCCAGCTCACCTCTCGACAGGGGTTATACTGAAGCTTTCTTT. Encoded protein: CASSPLDRGYTEAFF.

This chain links TRBV25-1 with TRBJ2-5; possibly TRBD1 or TRBD2 for D (5 bases each). V gave up 6 bases and J gave up 3 bases, with 11 bases separating them. Germline CDR1 and CDR2: MGHDK and SYGVNS. This CDR3 has 13 amino acids. The CDR3 nucleotides are TGTGCCAGCAGGGTCTTGGGGGAAGAGACCCAGTACTTC. Translating gives CASRVLGEETQYF.

This clone was counted a few times. The CDR3 bases are TGTGCCAGCAGTTACACCGGGACAGGGAGATACGAGCAGTACTTC. The encoded protein is CASSYTGTGRYEQYF. This chain uses TRBV6-5 with TRBJ2-7; TRBD1 matches 9 bases. Germline CDR1 and CDR2: MNHEY and SVGAGI. V trimming: 2 bases; J trimming: 4 bases; junction bases outside the gene matches: 6. The CDR3 is made up of 15 amino acids.

In this sample, this clone turned up a few times. The V gene is TRBV19, the J gene TRBJ2-5; TRBD1 agrees at 7 bases. Germline V lookup: CDR1 LNHDA, CDR2 SQIVND (reference sequence). The V gene end was trimmed by 5 bases and the J gene end by 4 bases; junction bases not matched to a gene: 10. The CDR3 runs 15 residues. The DNA of the CDR3 is TGTGCCAGTAGTCCGCAGGACAGGCTGATAGAGACCCAGTACTTC. Its protein is CASSPQDRLIETQYF. The variable domain in full, with the rest retrieved from reference TRBV19 and TRBJ2-5, is DGGITQSPKYLFRKEGQNVTLSCEQNLNHDAMYWYRQDPGQGLRLIYYSQIVNDFQKGDIAEGYSVSREKKESFPLTVTSAQKNPTAFYLCASSPQDRLIETQYFGPGTRLLVL.

The chain has TRBV28 and TRBJ1-2; D not resolved. This CDR3 comprises 13 residues. The germline V gene has CDR1 MDHEN and CDR2 SYDVKM. The V end was cut by 2 bases, the J end by 6 bases, with 10 bases between. CDR3 sequence: CASSLGHKDGYTF. DNA for the CDR3: TGTGCCAGCAGTTTAGGGCATAAGGATGGCTACACCTTC.

This rearrangement joins TRBV5-1 to TRBJ1-6; a possible D gene is TRBD1 (6 bases). The CDR3 loop spans 15 amino acids. The germline gives CDR1 SGHRS, CDR2 YFSETQ. V gave up 3 bases and J gave up 7 bases, with 14 bases separating them. The CDR3 nucleotides are TGCGCCAGCAGCTCAGGACAGATGGGGAATTCACCCCTCCACTTT. This codes for CASSSGQMGNSPLHF.

The chain has TRBV7-2 and TRBJ1-1; no clear D. The CDR3 totals 13 residues. V was trimmed by 1 base and J by 4 bases, leaving 7 bases between them. CDR1 is SGHTA and CDR2 is FQGNSA in the germline V gene. The CDR3, as DNA: TGTGCCAGCAGCTTAGTAGGGATCACTGAAGCTTTCTTT. Translated, it gives CASSLVGITEAFF.

V is TRBV6-5 and J is TRBJ2-1; 7 nucleotides line up with TRBD2. The germline V gene has CDR1 MNHEY and CDR2 SVGAGI. Trimming cost V 2 bases and J 9 bases; bases outside gene matches: 10. The CDR3 totals 15 residues. CDR3: CASSYRRSGAGEQFF. Written as DNA, the CDR3 is TGTGCCAGCAGTTACCGCCGGAGCGGGGCGGGTGAGCAGTTCTTC.

The chain recombines TRBV6-5 with TRBJ1-2, with D maybe TRBD1 (5 bases). Germline V gene sequence: CDR1 MNHEY, CDR2 SVGAGI. CDR3 size: 13 residues. The V end was cut by 6 bases, the J end by 4 bases, with 12 bases between. The CDR3 coding sequence is TGTGCCAGCAGAGAGACCGGGGGCTATGGCTACACCTTC. Translating gives CASRETGGYGYTF.

The chain carries TRBV6-5 and TRBJ1-2; possibly TRBD1 for D (5 bases). The germline V gene encodes CDR1 MNHEY and CDR2 SVGAGI. The CDR3 length is 11 residues. Trimming took 7 bases from V and 5 from J, leaving 8 bases between them. CDR3 sequence (DNA): TGTGCCAGCACGGGGGGGTATGGCTACACCTTC. It encodes CASTGGYGYTF.

The genes are TRBV5-1 and TRBJ2-5; 7 bases are shared with TRBD1. Germline trimming cut 4 bases from V and 1 base from J; bases unmatched to any gene: 4. Germline V gene data show CDR1 as SGHRS and CDR2 as YFSETQ. The CDR3 has 14 amino acids. This chain's CDR3 is CASSRGQPQETQYF. The CDR3 coding sequence is TGCGCCAGCAGCAGGGGACAGCCCCAAGAGACCCAGTACTTC. Based on the CDR3 plus reference TRBV5-1 and TRBJ2-5, the full variable domain is KAGVTQTPRYLIKTRGQQVTLSCSPISGHRSVSWYQQTPGQGLQFLFEYFSETQRNKGNFPGRFSGRQFSNSRSEMNVSTLELGDSALYLCASSRGQPQETQYFGPGTRLLVL.

The chain has TRBV28 and TRBJ1-5; 7 bases match TRBD1. CDR1 is MDHEN, CDR2 SYDVKM, per germline. V dropped 6 bases and J dropped 2; count of bases not matched to a gene: 7. This CDR3 contains 15 residues. The CDR3 loop is CASSPTGVGNQPQHF. In DNA form, the CDR3 reads TGTGCCAGCAGCCCCACAGGGGTGGGCAATCAGCCCCAGCATTTT.

V gene TRBV20-1 combines with J gene TRBJ2-1, with D hard to call. The germline V gene encodes CDR1 DFQATT and CDR2 SNEGSKA (reference sequence). Trimming pared 6 bases from V and 7 bases from J, leaving 10 bases between. This CDR3 region has 11 residues. The CDR3 DNA reads TGCAGTGCCCAAGTTCTGAATGAGCAGTTCTTC. This encodes CSAQVLNEQFF.

The rearrangement joins TRBV29-1 to TRBJ2-3; D unclear. Trimming took off 4 bases at V and 0 bases at J, with 8 bases between the two ends. Germline V gene lookup returns CDR1 SQVTM and CDR2 ANQGSEA. The CDR3 spans 13 residues. The CDR3 DNA is TGCAGCGTTGTTTGGGTTAGCACAGATACGCAGTATTTT. It specifies CSVVWVSTDTQYF.

The chain uses TRBV7-9 and TRBJ2-7; TRBD2 aligns across 11 bases. J lost 0 bases, V lost 5 bases, and 12 bases had no gene match. This CDR3 spans 18 amino acids. The germline V gene encodes CDR1 SEHNR and CDR2 FQNEAQ (reference sequence). For the CDR3, the DNA is TGTGCCAGCAGCCCGCCGACTCTAGCGGGGGGTATCTCCTACGAGCAGTACTTC. Its translation is CASSPPTLAGGISYEQYF. The full variable domain, its missing parts supplied by reference TRBV7-9 and TRBJ2-7, is DTGVSQNPRHKITKRGQNVTFRCDPISEHNRLYWYRQTLGQGPEFLTYFQNEAQLEKSRLLSDRFSAERPKGSFSTLEIQRTEQGDSAMYLCASSPPTLAGGISYEQYFGPGTRLTVT.

This clone was counted only a few times. CDR3 nucleotides: TGTGCCACCAGACGAATCTATGGCTACACCTTC. This gives the protein CATRRIYGYTF. The rearrangement uses TRBV6-5 and TRBJ1-2; D remains ambiguous. The CDR3 spans 11 residues. The germline V gene encodes CDR1 MNHEY and CDR2 SVGAGI. V was trimmed by 10 bases and J by 4 bases, leaving 10 bases between them.

This chain uses TRBV5-1 with TRBJ1-2; D unresolved. The V end was cut by 4 bases, the J end by 3 bases, with 10 bases between. CDR3 length: 13 amino acids. Germline V gene data show CDR1 as SGHRS and CDR2 as YFSETQ. CDR3 in amino acids: CASSHDGDYGYTF. CDR3 DNA: TGCGCCAGCAGCCATGACGGAGACTATGGCTACACCTTC. The complete variable domain, with remaining parts taken from reference TRBV5-1 and TRBJ1-2, reads KAGVTQTPRYLIKTRGQQVTLSCSPISGHRSVSWYQQTPGQGLQFLFEYFSETQRNKGNFPGRFSGRQFSNSRSEMNVSTLELGDSALYLCASSHDGDYGYTFGSGTRLTVV.

V is TRBV30 and J is TRBJ2-7; 9 bases are a match to TRBD2. Unmatched junction bases numbered 9, after V lost 3 bases and J lost 3 bases. Germline CDR1 GTSNPN, CDR2 SVGIG (reference sequence). This CDR3 is built from 15 residues. CDR3 region: CAWSLGLAQNYEQYF. CDR3 nucleotides: TGTGCCTGGAGCCTGGGACTAGCTCAAAACTACGAGCAGTACTTC.

V gene TRBV5-1 combines with J gene TRBJ2-3; 9 bases agree with TRBD2. The V and J ends lost 7 bases and 2 bases, in that order; junction bases with no gene match: 17. The length of the CDR3 is 18 residues. Germline CDR1 and CDR2: SGHRS and YFSETQ. CDR3 sequence: CASAMGPEPGLATDTQYF. CDR3 coding DNA: TGCGCCAGCGCCATGGGTCCCGAACCGGGACTAGCCACAGATACGCAGTATTTT.

J is TRBJ2-5 and V is TRBV7-8; TRBD1 matches at 8 bases. The V segment lost 0 bases and the J segment 3 bases; nucleotides outside the gene matches: 6. The CDR3 is 16 residues long. CDR1 SGHVS and CDR2 FQNEAQ come from the germline V gene. CDR3 DNA sequence: TGTGCCAGCAGCTTAGCGGGACAGGCCACCAAAGAGACCCAGTACTTC. This translates into CASSLAGQATKETQYF. Based on the CDR3 plus reference TRBV7-8 and TRBJ2-5, the full variable domain is GAGVSQSPRYKVAKRGQDVALRCDPISGHVSLFWYQQALGQGPEFLTYFQNEAQLDKSGLPSDRFFAERPEGSVSTLKIQRTQQEDSAVYLCASSLAGQATKETQYFGPGTRLLVL.

This clone was detected only once. This chain uses TRBV19 with TRBJ1-5; 9 bases line up with TRBD1. CDR1 is LNHDA and CDR2 is SQIVND in the germline V gene (reference sequence). The V segment lost 3 bases and the J segment 3 bases; nucleotides outside the gene matches: 6. This CDR3 has 16 amino acids. The CDR3 DNA is TGTGCCAGTAGTATGTTACAGGGGGCGAACAATCAGCCCCAGCATTTT. Protein sequence: CASSMLQGANNQPQHF.

This chain joins TRBV28 and TRBJ1-2; D is undetermined. This CDR3 contains 13 residues. Trimming pared 2 bases from V and 4 bases from J, leaving 8 bases between. CDR1 is MDHEN, CDR2 SYDVKM, per germline. The CDR3 protein is CASSLVGGYGYTF. DNA for the CDR3: TGTGCCAGCAGTTTAGTGGGAGGCTATGGCTACACCTTC.

V gene TRBV9 combines with J gene TRBJ2-1, with unresolved D. This CDR3 spans 17 amino acids. The ends were cut back, 4 bases at V and 0 bases at J, with 17 bases in the middle. Germline assignment: CDR1 SGDLS and CDR2 YYNGEE. The chain's CDR3 is CASSPLGGSASYNEQFF. DNA of the CDR3: TGTGCCAGCAGCCCCCTGGGTGGATCGGCCTCCTACAATGAGCAGTTCTTC. The full variable domain, with the rest looked up from reference TRBV9 and TRBJ2-1, is DSGVTQTPKHLITATGQRVTLRCSPRSGDLSVYWYQQSLDQGLQFLIQYYNGEERAKGNILERFSAQQFPDLHSELNLSSLELGDSALYFCASSPLGGSASYNEQFFGPGTRLTVL.